The 5 T cell receptor beta chains listed next were all sequenced from one sample in a study of CD8+ T cells in alopecia areata. RNA was isolated and reverse transcribed to cDNA, the sequencing template. Clones were read by immunoSEQ multiplex PCR, and TCRdb kept only the in-frame ones, dropping some. This set yields around 100,000 clones and no singletons; the top ten hold around a fifth. Input material: lesional skin. The receptors here all came from a C3H/HeJ mouse with alopecia areata. The mice in this strain carry MHC haplotype H2-k.

This clone has a handful of counts. Genes and germline are mouse. The read comes to an end 4 residues before the CDR3 does, leaving the germline J gene to fill in the end. The chain employs TRBV1 and TRBJ2-4; D possibly corresponds to TRBD1 (5 bases). Per germline, CDR1 NSQYPW and CDR2 LRSPGD (reference sequence). CDR3 length: 16 amino acids. Deletions cut 3 bases from V and 3 bases from J, with 16 bases between. CDR3 amino acids: CTCSARDKGNQNTLYF. CDR3 DNA, as far as it was read: TGCACCTGCAGTGCCCGCGACAAGGGGAACCAAAAC. Complete variable domain (other parts from reference TRBV1 and TRBJ2-4): VTLLEQNPRWRLVPRGQAVNLRCILKNSQYPWMSWYQQDLQKQLQWLFTLRSPGDKEVKSLPGADYLATRVTDTELRLQVANMSQGRTLYCTCSARDKGNQNTLYFGAGTRLSVL.

Only a few counts were recorded for this clone. The listed genes are named as in mouse. The read terminates 4 residues ahead of where the CDR3 ends, so the germline J gene completes it. V usage is TRBV13-1 and J usage is TRBJ2-1; TRBD2 matches at 8 bases. Germline CDR1 NSHNY, CDR2 SYGAGN. This CDR3 is 13 amino acids long. CDR3 in amino acids: CASSSGGAAEQFF. CDR3 bases read: TGTGCCAGCAGTAGCGGGGGGGCGGCT.

Comments on this clone: Germline and genes: mouse. The sequence runs out 4 residues before the end of the CDR3; the remainder is reconstructed from the germline J gene. The rearrangement links TRBV1 to TRBJ2-3; the D gene is possibly TRBD1 (6 bases). The germline V gene has CDR1 NSQYPW and CDR2 LRSPGD (reference sequence). The CDR3 is 16 residues long. Trimming shortened V by 0 bases and J by 0 bases, and 10 bases separated the two germline ends. CDR3 DNA, as far as it was read: TGCACCTGCAGTGCAGAGGACAGAACTAGTGCAGAA. Amino acids: CTCSAEDRTSAE. The whole CDR3 sequence reads CTCSAEDRTSAETLYF.

This clone was counted many times. Gene labels here are mouse ones. The CDR3 extends 4 residues past the end of the read, so its final part is completed from the germline J gene. V is TRBV13-3 and J is TRBJ2-1, with TRBD2 identical over 9 bases. Germline trimming cut 8 bases from V and 6 bases from J; bases unmatched to any gene: 3. This CDR3 spans 12 amino acids. Germline V CDR1 and CDR2: NNHDY, SYVADS. CDR3 in amino acids: CASGGAPAEQFF. The sequenced CDR3 bases are TGTGCCAGTGGGGGGGCGCCTGCT.

On this clone itself: The listed genes are named as in mouse. The read stops 4 residues short of the end of the CDR3; the missing end is completed from the germline J gene. The chain employs TRBV13-3 and TRBJ2-4; 7 bases agree with TRBD2. Trimming took 6 bases from V and 0 from J; bases not matched to a gene: 4. Germline lookup yields CDR1 NNHDY and CDR2 SYVADS. The CDR3 has 14 residues. CDR3 protein: CASTRTGSQNTLYF. The sequenced part of the CDR3 DNA is TGTGCCAGCACCCGGACTGGTAGTCAAAAC. The full variable domain, rest sourced from reference TRBV13-3 and TRBJ2-4, is EAAVTQSPRSKVAVTGGKVTLSCHQTNNHDYMYWYRQDTGHGLRLIHYSYVADSTEKGDIPDGYKASRPSQENFSLILELASLSQTAVYFCASTRTGSQNTLYFGAGTRLSVL.